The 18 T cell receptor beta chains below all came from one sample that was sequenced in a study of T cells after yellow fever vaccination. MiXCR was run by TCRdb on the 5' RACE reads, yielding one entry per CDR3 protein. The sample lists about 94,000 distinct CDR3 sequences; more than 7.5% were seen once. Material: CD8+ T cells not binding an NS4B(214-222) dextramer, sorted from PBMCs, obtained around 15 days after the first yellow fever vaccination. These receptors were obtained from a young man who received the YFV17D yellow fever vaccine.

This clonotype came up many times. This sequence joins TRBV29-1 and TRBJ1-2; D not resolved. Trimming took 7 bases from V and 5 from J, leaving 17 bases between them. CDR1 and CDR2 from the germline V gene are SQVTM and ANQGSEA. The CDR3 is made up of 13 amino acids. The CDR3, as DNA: TGCAGCGACCGAGAAGGAGCCCTATATGGCTACACCTTC. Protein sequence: CSDREGALYGYTF.

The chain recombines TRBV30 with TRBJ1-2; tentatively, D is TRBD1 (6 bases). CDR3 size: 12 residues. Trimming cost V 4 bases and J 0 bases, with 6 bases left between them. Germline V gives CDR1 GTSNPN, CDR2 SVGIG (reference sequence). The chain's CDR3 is CAWTGANYGYTF. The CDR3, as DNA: TGTGCCTGGACAGGGGCTAACTATGGCTACACCTTC. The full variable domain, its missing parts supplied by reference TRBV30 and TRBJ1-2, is SQTIHQWPATLVQPVGSPLSLECTVEGTSNPNLYWYRQAAGRGLQLLFYSVGIGQISSEVPQNLSASRPQDRQFILSSKKLLLSDSGFYLCAWTGANYGYTFGSGTRLTVV.

CDR3 sequence: CASSQGQVNTEAFF. DNA of the CDR3: TGTGCCAGCAGCCAGGGACAGGTGAACACTGAAGCTTTCTTT. The chain employs TRBV4-2 and TRBJ1-1, with 8 bases matching TRBD1. Germline V gene data show CDR1 as LGHNA and CDR2 as YNFKEQ. V was pared by 3 bases and J by 0 bases, with 0 bases of the junction left unmatched. The CDR3 spans 14 residues.

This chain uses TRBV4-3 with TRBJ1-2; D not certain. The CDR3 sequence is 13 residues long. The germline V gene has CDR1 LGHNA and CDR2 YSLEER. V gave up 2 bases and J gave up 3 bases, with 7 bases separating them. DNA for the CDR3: TGCGCCAGCAGCCAATATCGGGACTATGGCTACACCTTC. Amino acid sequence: CASSQYRDYGYTF.

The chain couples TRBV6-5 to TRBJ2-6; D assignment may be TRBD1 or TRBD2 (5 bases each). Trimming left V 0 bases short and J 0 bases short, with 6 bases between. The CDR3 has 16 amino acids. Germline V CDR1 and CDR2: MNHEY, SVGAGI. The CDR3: CASSYSGDSGANVLTF. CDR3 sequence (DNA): TGTGCCAGCAGTTACTCGGGGGACTCTGGGGCCAACGTCCTGACTTTC.

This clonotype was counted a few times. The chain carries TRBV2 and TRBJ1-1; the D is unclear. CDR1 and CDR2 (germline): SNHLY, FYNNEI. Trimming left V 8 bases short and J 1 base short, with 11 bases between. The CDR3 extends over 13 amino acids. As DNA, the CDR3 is TGTGCCAGCGACTCTCGAGAGAACACTGAAGCTTTCTTT. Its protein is CASDSRENTEAFF.

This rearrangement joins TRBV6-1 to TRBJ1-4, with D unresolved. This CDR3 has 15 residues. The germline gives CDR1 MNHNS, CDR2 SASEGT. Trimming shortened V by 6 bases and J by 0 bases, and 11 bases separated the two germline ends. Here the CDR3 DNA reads TGTGCCAGCAGCCCCAGCGGCTCAACTAATGAAAAACTGTTTTTT. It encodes CASSPSGSTNEKLFF.

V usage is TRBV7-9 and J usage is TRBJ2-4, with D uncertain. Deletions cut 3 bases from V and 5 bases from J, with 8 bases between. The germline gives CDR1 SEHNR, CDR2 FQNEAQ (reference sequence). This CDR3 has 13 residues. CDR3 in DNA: TGTGCCAGCAGCTTCCCCACAGAAAACATTCAGTACTTC. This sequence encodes CASSFPTENIQYF.

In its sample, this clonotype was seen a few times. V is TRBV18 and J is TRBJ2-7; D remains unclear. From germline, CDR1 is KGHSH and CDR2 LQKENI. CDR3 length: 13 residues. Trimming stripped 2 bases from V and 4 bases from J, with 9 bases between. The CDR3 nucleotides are TGTGCCAGCTCACCAGGAACGGTATACGAGCAGTACGTC. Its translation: CASSPGTVYEQYV.

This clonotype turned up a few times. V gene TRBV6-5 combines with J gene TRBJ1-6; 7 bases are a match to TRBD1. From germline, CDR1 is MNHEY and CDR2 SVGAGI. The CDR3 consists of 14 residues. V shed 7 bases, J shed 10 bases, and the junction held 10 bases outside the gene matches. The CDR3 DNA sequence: TGTGCCAGCACCCGACAGGGACCTGTATCACCCCTCCACTTT. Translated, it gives CASTRQGPVSPLHF.

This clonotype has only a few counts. DNA of the CDR3: TGTGCCAGCAGCCAAGAAGTGGGGTTCACAGATACGCAGTATTTT. This translates into CASSQEVGFTDTQYF. The genes are TRBV14 and TRBJ2-3, with D unresolved. V dropped 0 bases and J dropped 2 bases, with 9 bases sitting between them. The CDR3 loop spans 15 amino acids. Germline loops: CDR1 SGHDN, CDR2 FVKESK.

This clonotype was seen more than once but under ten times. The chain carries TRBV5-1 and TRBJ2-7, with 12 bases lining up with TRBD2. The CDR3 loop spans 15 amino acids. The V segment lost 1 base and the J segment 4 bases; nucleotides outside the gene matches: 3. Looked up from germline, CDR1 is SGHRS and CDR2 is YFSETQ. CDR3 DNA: TGCGCCAGCAGCTTGTGGACTAGCGGGGAGTACGAGCAGTACTTC. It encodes CASSLWTSGEYEQYF.

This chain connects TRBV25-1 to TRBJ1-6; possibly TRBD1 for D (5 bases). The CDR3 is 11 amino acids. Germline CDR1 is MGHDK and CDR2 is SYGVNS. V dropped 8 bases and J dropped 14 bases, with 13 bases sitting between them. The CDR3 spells CASGHSASLHF. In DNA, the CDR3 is TGTGCCAGCGGACACAGTGCTTCCCTCCACTTT. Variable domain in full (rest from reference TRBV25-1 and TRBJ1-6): EADIYQTPRYLVIGTGKKITLECSQTMGHDKMYWYQQDPGMELHLIHYSYGVNSTEKGDLSSESTVSRIRTEHFPLTLESARPSHTSQYLCASGHSASLHFGNGTRLTVT.

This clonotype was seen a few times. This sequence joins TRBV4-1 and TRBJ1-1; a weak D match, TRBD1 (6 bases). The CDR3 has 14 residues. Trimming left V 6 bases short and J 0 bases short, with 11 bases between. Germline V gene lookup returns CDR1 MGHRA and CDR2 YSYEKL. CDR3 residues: CASRGGQMNTEAFF. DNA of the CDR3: TGCGCCAGCAGGGGAGGACAGATGAACACTGAAGCTTTCTTT.

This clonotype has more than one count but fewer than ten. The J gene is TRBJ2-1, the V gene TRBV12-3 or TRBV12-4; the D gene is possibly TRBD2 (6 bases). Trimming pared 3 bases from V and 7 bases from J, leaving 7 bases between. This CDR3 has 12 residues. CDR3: CASSFGGNEQFF. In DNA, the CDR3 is TGTGCCAGCAGTTTCGGGGGAAATGAGCAGTTCTTC.

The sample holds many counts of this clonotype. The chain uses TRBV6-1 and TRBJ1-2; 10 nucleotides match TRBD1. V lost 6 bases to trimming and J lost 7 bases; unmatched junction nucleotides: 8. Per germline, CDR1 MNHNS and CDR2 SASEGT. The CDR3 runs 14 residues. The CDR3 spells CASSQDRGLGGYTF. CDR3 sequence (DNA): TGTGCCAGCAGCCAAGACAGGGGGCTTGGTGGCTACACCTTC.

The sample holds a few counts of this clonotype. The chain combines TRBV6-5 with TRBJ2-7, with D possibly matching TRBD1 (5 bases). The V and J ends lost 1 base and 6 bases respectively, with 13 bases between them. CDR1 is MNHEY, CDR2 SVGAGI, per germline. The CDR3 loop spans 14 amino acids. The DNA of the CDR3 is TGTGCCAGCAGTTACTTAGGGGAACGGCTCGAGCAGTACTTC. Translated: CASSYLGERLEQYF.

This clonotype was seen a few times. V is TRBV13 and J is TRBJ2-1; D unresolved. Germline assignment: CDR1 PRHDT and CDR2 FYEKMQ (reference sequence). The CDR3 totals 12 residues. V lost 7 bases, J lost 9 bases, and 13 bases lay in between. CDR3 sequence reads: CASTMGTGEQFF. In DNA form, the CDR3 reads TGTGCCAGCACCATGGGAACCGGTGAGCAGTTCTTC.